The sequence of this T cell receptor beta chain was determined in a study of low-dose radiotherapy and immunotherapy resistance in tumors. Across the study: The schedule for Cohort 2 used 1 Gy per fraction every two weeks, which added up to 13 Gy over 26 weeks. Every two weeks, the protocol called for intravenous cyclophosphamide at 200 mg/m2. It was given one day before each radiation and immunotherapy administration. Intravenous ipilimumab 1 mg/kg every six weeks was given with nivolumab 240 mg every two weeks.

Time point meaning: after trial treatment. Treatment of the sample: LDRT plus nivolumab, ipilimumab, low-dose cyclophosphamide and aspirin (RACIN trial). TRAV- and TRBV-specific primers were used for first-strand cDNA, which covered alpha and beta chains. With a V-primer adapter and a constant-region primer, TCRs were amplified for approximately 20 PCR cycles. Isolated mRNA was amplified by in vitro transcription. TCRdb ran MiXCR on the reads and lists one entry per CDR3 protein. The table lists nearly 60,000 distinct CDR3 sequences, approximately 22% of them singletons. Ten or more counts support this clonotype. Germline V gene lookup returns CDR1 MNHEY and CDR2 SVGEGT. V gave up 4 bases and J gave up 5 bases; unmatched junction bases: 17. The CDR3 contains 17 residues.

This receptor was identified in a male donor with prostate cancer. Sequenced material: PBMCs, taken after low-dose radiotherapy plus immunotherapy. The rearrangement joins TRBV6-2 or TRBV6-3 to TRBJ2-7, with 7 bases identical to TRBD1. The DNA for the CDR3 is TGTGCCAGCAGTTCTGATCGGGACAGACCACTTTGGGACGAGCAGTACTTC. It codes for CASSSDRDRPLWDEQYF.